One sample yielded the 12 T cell receptor beta chains listed below, sequenced in a study of T cells expressing NK-cell markers. TCRdb reanalyzed the 5' RACE reads, giving one entry per CDR3 protein sequence and no DNA. This sample's table reports 450,000 to 600,000 distinct CDR3 sequences. Sequenced: blood T cells: a sorted CD56 or NKG2C T cell subset, CD4+ or CD8+ T cells, or bulk PBMC T cells (not recorded which). All receptors derive from a man in his late teens or twenties in good health.

J is TRBJ1-1 and V is TRBV3-1; the D call of TRBD1 rests on TCRdb alone, since no DNA is present to check it. This CDR3 has 15 amino acids. CDR1 is LGHDT, CDR2 YNNKEL, per germline (reference sequence). CDR3 sequence: CASSHRQGIGTEAFF.

The chain is built from TRBV7-6 and TRBJ2-2; TCRdb's D call, TRBD2, is unchecked because there is no DNA. Looked up from germline, CDR1 is SGHVS and CDR2 is FNYEAQ. The CDR3 covers 18 residues. The CDR3 protein is CASSSKTSGSPLAGELFF.

This chain connects TRBV5-1 to TRBJ2-1. This CDR3 contains 16 residues. Per the germline V gene, CDR1 is SGHRS and CDR2 is YFSETQ. The CDR3 loop is CASSSDGLGVYNEQFF.

This chain joins TRBV5-6 and TRBJ2-3. Looked up from germline, CDR1 is SGHDT and CDR2 is YYEEEE. The CDR3 is 16 amino acids. CDR3 residues: CASSLGGGESTDTQYF.

The chain recombines TRBV28 with TRBJ2-7; TCRdb returns TRBD2, unconfirmable since there is no DNA. This CDR3 comprises 16 residues. Per the germline V gene, CDR1 is MDHEN and CDR2 is SYDVKM. The CDR3 is CASSPRRGRLSYEQYF. The complete variable domain, with remaining parts taken from reference TRBV28 and TRBJ2-7, reads DVKVTQSSRYLVKRTGEKVFLECVQDMDHENMFWYRQDPGLGLRLIYFSYDVKMKEKGDIPEGYSVSREKKERFSLILESASTNQTSMYLCASSPRRGRLSYEQYFGPGTRLTVT.

This sequence joins TRBV12-3 or TRBV12-4 and TRBJ2-7; lacking DNA, the TRBD1 call made by TCRdb goes unchecked. The CDR3 has 13 amino acids. CDR3 sequence: CASSRRRDYEQYF.

This chain links TRBV4-3 with TRBJ1-2. Germline V gene lookup returns CDR1 LGHNA and CDR2 YSLEER. The length of the CDR3 is 14 residues. The CDR3: CASSQVSRANGYTF.

V usage is TRBV19 and J usage is TRBJ1-5. This CDR3 has 13 residues. Germline loops: CDR1 LNHDA, CDR2 SQIVND (reference sequence). CDR3: CASSIGGNQPQHF.

The chain is built from TRBV5-1 and TRBJ2-1; TCRdb's D call, TRBD1, is unchecked because there is no DNA. The germline V gene has CDR1 SGHRS and CDR2 YFSETQ. This CDR3 is 16 amino acids long. CDR3 amino acids: CASSLGDRGWVNEQFF.

This chain joins TRBV28 and TRBJ2-1; no DNA is available, so the TRBD1 call from TCRdb remains unchecked. The CDR3 covers 15 residues. Germline CDR1 MDHEN, CDR2 SYDVKM. CDR3 sequence: CASSLGSGVPLRQFF. Supplemented by reference TRBV28 and TRBJ2-1, the full variable domain reads DVKVTQSSRYLVKRTGEKVFLECVQDMDHENMFWYRQDPGLGLRLIYFSYDVKMKEKGDIPEGYSVSREKKERFSLILESASTNQTSMYLCASSLGSGVPLRQFFGPGTRLTVL.

J is TRBJ2-1 and V is TRBV12-3 or TRBV12-4; TCRdb names TRBD2, which stays unverified in the absence of DNA. CDR3 size: 15 residues. CDR3 region: CASTLHASGANEQFF.

This chain links TRBV24-1 with TRBJ2-5; the TRBD1 assignment by TCRdb is unverifiable without DNA. The germline gives CDR1 KGHDR, CDR2 SFDVKD. The CDR3 spans 18 residues. The CDR3 here is CATSDLRPGTGLGETQYF.